These T cell receptor beta chains were read from a single sample in a study of blood T cell repertoires in COVID-19. Method: immunoSEQ multiplex PCR; TCRdb's copy keeps in-frame clones and lacks some. The data show roughly 500,000 clones, 88% seen once. The sequenced sample consisted of PBMCs or T cells enriched from blood (not recorded which). Receptors were obtained from a middle-aged woman who had recovered from COVID-19. CDR3s include the opening cysteine and the closing phenylalanine or tryptophan. The D gene is left open where the match is weak. Clone size, where shown, is once, few, many, or a class for clones that have expanded.

TRBJ1-4	.	TRBD1	TRBV4-3	CASSQHTPGQGLEKLFF	TGCGCCAGCAGCCAACACACCCCGGGACAGGGGCTTGAAAAACTGTTTTTT
TRBJ2-5	.	TRBD2	TRBV6-5	CASSYSVRLAAETQYF	TGTGCCAGCAGTTACTCCGTCCGGCTAGCGGCGGAGACCCAGTACTTC
TRBJ2-2	.	.	TRBV9	CASTISPSTSSTGELFF	TGTGCCAGCACCATCAGCCCAAGTACTAGCAGTACCGGGGAGCTGTTTTTT
TRBJ2-7	.	.	TRBV6-5	CASSQTGSLEQYF	TGTGCCAGCAGTCAAACAGGGTCGCTCGAGCAGTACTTC
TRBJ2-5	.	.	TRBV30	CAWREPTEETQYF	TGTGCCTGGAGAGAACCTACTGAAGAGACCCAGTACTTC
TRBJ2-5	.	.	TRBV13	CASSLAGSVKTQYF	TGTGCCAGCAGTCTGGCCGGGTCCGTAAAGACCCAGTACTTC
TRBJ1-1	.	.	TRBV18	CASSPTAFEAFF	TGTGCCAGCTCGCCGACAGCGTTTGAAGCTTTCTTT
TRBJ2-7	.	.	TRBV29-1	CSVELPWALGSYEQYF	TGCAGCGTAGAACTCCCCTGGGCCCTGGGCTCCTACGAGCAGTACTTC
TRBJ2-1	.	.	TRBV27	CASSPTTPSFGNEQFF	TGTGCCAGCAGTCCTACGACACCTTCTTTTGGCAATGAGCAGTTCTTC
TRBJ2-1	.	.	TRBV18	CASRRTEAYNEQFF	TGTGCCAGCCGTCGGACGGAGGCTTACAATGAGCAGTTCTTC
TRBJ1-2	.	.	TRBV3-1/TRBV3-2	CASSGGVDHGYTF	TGTGCCAGCAGCGGGGGGGTCGACCATGGCTACACCTTC
TRBJ2-1	.	.	TRBV19	CASSPDSSYVPYNEQFF	TGTGCCAGTAGCCCAGACTCGAGCTACGTTCCCTACAATGAGCAGTTCTTC
TRBJ1-3	once	.	TRBV7-2	CASSLVGGALTGNTIYF	TGTGCCAGCAGCTTAGTTGGTGGGGCGCTGACTGGAAACACCATATATTTT
TRBJ2-1	.	.	TRBV2	CASSEPQEYNEQFF	TGTGCCAGCAGTGAACCACAGGAATACAATGAGCAGTTCTTC
TRBJ2-7	.	.	TRBV12-3/TRBV12-4	CASSLSRIDEQYF	TGTGCCAGCAGTTTATCTAGAATCGACGAGCAGTACTTC
TRBJ2-1	.	.	TRBV19	CASTPGVAHNEQFF	TGTGCCAGTACCCCAGGGGTAGCGCACAATGAGCAGTTCTTC
TRBJ2-2	few	TRBD2	TRBV10-2	CASSDSRLARTGELFF	TGCGCCAGCAGTGACAGTCGACTAGCGCGCACCGGGGAGCTGTTTTTT
TRBJ1-6	.	.	TRBV7-9	CASSSRDFNSPLHF	TGTGCCAGCAGCTCACGGGACTTCAATTCACCCCTCCACTTT
TRBJ2-3	once	.	TRBV3-1/TRBV3-2	CASSPPAGATQYF	TGTGCCAGCAGCCCCCCGGCGGGGGCTACGCAGTATTTT
TRBJ2-1	.	TRBD1	TRBV5-1	CASRNTGVNEQFF	TGCGCCAGCAGAAACACAGGGGTCAATGAGCAGTTCTTC
TRBJ2-7	few	TRBD1	TRBV7-2	CASSSGTGEGYEQYF	TGTGCCAGCAGCAGCGGGACAGGGGAAGGGTACGAGCAGTACTTC
TRBJ2-3	.	.	TRBV14	CASSQDLSRYTQYF	TGTGCCAGCAGCCAAGATCTTTCGCGATATACGCAGTATTTT
TRBJ2-3	.	TRBD1	TRBV13	CASSPDRGRGTDTQYF	TGTGCCAGCAGCCCTGACAGGGGAAGGGGCACAGATACGCAGTATTTT
TRBJ1-2	once	TRBD1	TRBV5-8	CASSWDRVIGYTF	TGTGCCAGCAGCTGGGACAGGGTAATAGGCTACACCTTC
TRBJ1-1	.	.	TRBV7-6	CASSRTGLTEAFF	TGTGCCAGCAGCCGTACAGGCCTGACTGAAGCTTTCTTT
TRBJ1-4	.	TRBD1	TRBV7-9	CASSLKGGNEKLFF	TGTGCCAGCAGCTTAAAAGGGGGCAATGAAAAACTGTTTTTT
TRBJ2-7	.	.	TRBV29-1	CSVEVGRGDEQYF	TGCAGCGTTGAAGTTGGCAGGGGCGACGAGCAGTACTTC
TRBJ2-3	.	.	TRBV6-5	CASMGGSTDTQYF	TGTGCCAGCATGGGCGGGAGCACAGATACGCAGTATTTT
TRBJ2-3	.	TRBD2	TRBV5-1	CASSLAEAGGRYF	TGCGCCAGCAGCTTGGCCGAAGCGGGAGGAAGGTATTTT
TRBJ2-3	.	TRBD2	TRBV7-6	CASSPGLTFTDTQYF	TGTGCCAGCAGCCCGGGACTAACATTCACAGATACGCAGTATTTT
TRBJ1-2	.	.	TRBV21-1	CASPMRCYGYTF	TGTGCCAGCCCAATGCGATGCTATGGCTACACCTTC
TRBJ2-3	.	.	TRBV12-3/TRBV12-4	CASSPSDTQYF	TGTGCCAGCAGCCCATCAGATACGCAGTATTTT
TRBJ1-5	few	.	TRBV19	CASSIRANQPQHF	TGTGCCAGTAGTATACGAGCAAATCAGCCCCAGCATTTT
TRBJ1-1	.	.	TRBV13	CASSLVQGTNTEAFF	TGTGCCAGCAGCTTAGTTCAGGGGACGAACACTGAAGCTTTCTTT
TRBJ1-1	.	.	TRBV7-6	CASSLALNGNTEAFF	TGTGCCAGCAGCTTAGCGCTCAACGGGAACACTGAAGCTTTCTTT
TRBJ2-7	.	TRBD2	TRBV19	CASSRGTRGYEQYF	TGTGCCAGTAGTCGGGGGACTAGAGGCTACGAGCAGTACTTC
TRBJ1-4	once	.	TRBV27	CASSSQGAGEKLFF	TGTGCCAGCAGCTCACAAGGGGCCGGTGAAAAACTGTTTTTT
TRBJ1-4	.	TRBD1	TRBV5-1	CASSLGGPRIEKLFF	TGCGCCAGCAGCTTAGGGGGCCCTAGAATTGAAAAACTGTTTTTT
TRBJ2-2	.	TRBD1	TRBV25-1	CASSGQGADTGELFF	TGTGCCAGCAGTGGACAGGGGGCAGACACCGGGGAGCTGTTTTTT
TRBJ2-1	.	TRBD2	TRBV7-9	CASSLSTREDYNEQFF	TGTGCCAGCAGCTTAAGTACCCGGGAGGATTACAATGAGCAGTTCTTC
TRBJ2-1	.	TRBD2	TRBV6-2/TRBV6-3	CASSWILGTSGHSSYNEQFF	TGTGCCAGCAGTTGGATTCTAGGGACTAGCGGCCACTCCTCCTACAATGAGCAGTTCTTC
TRBJ1-2	.	TRBD1	TRBV7-9	CASSLTSTGDYGYTF	TGTGCCAGCAGCTTAACGTCGACAGGGGACTATGGCTACACCTTC
TRBJ1-5	.	.	TRBV24-1	CATSGGGSNQPQHF	TGTGCCACCAGTGGGGGGGGGTCCAATCAGCCCCAGCATTTT
TRBJ1-5	few	.	TRBV12-2	CASRPDRVQPQHF	TGTGCAAGTCGCCCCGACAGGGTTCAGCCCCAGCATTTT
TRBJ2-2	.	.	TRBV30	CASTPRANTGELFF	TGTGCCTCAACCCCGAGAGCGAACACCGGGGAGCTGTTTTTT
TRBJ2-7	.	.	TRBV10-1	CASSGQGLEEQYF	TGCGCCAGCAGTGGCCAGGGCCTGGAAGAGCAGTACTTC
TRBJ1-1	once	TRBD1	TRBV7-2	CASQTGAEAFF	TGTGCCAGCCAGACAGGGGCTGAAGCTTTCTTT
TRBJ2-5	.	TRBD2	TRBV5-1	CASSLVTSARLETQYF	TGCGCCAGCAGCTTAGTCACTAGCGCCCGACTCGAGACCCAGTACTTC
TRBJ1-2	.	TRBD1	TRBV2	CASSKVRDRAGPTQLYGYTF	TGTGCCAGCAGTAAGGTCCGGGACAGGGCCGGTCCAACCCAATTATATGGCTACACCTTC
TRBJ1-1	.	TRBD1	TRBV28	CASTQGGQGSTEAFF	TGTGCCAGCACCCAGGGGGGACAGGGAAGCACTGAAGCTTTCTTT
TRBJ1-2	few	TRBD1	TRBV19	CASSVTGGSNYGYTF	TGTGCCAGTAGTGTTACAGGGGGCAGCAACTATGGCTACACCTTC
TRBJ2-1	.	TRBD2	TRBV19	CASSWTSGNYNEQFF	TGTGCCAGTAGTTGGACTAGCGGGAACTACAATGAGCAGTTCTTC